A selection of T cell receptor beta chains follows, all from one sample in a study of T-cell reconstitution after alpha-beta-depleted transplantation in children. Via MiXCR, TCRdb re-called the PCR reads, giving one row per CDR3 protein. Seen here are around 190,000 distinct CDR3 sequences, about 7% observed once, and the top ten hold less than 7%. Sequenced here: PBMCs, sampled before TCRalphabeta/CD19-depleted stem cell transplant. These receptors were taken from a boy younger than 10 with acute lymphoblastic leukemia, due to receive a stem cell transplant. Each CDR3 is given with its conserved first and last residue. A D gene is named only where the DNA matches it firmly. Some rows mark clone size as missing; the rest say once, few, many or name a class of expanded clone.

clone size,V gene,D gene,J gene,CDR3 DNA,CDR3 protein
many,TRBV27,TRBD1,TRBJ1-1,TGTGCCAGCAGTTTCTCCGGACAGGGGAAGGGGGTTTCTGAAGCTTTCTTT,CASSFSGQGKGVSEAFF
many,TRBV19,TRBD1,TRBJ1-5,TGTGCCAGTAGCCCGGGACAGGGGAGCAATCAGCCCCAGCATTTT,CASSPGQGSNQPQHF
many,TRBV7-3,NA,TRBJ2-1,TGTGCCAGCAGCAACCCTACGAGCTCCTACAATGAGCAGTTCTTC,CASSNPTSSYNEQFF
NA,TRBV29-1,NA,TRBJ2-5,TGCAGCGGGCGGATTGGGGGGTCGCGGGAGACCCAGTACTTC,CSGRIGGSRETQYF
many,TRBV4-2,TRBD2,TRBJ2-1,TGTGCCAGCAGCCAAGACACTAGCGTTTGTGAGTTCTTC,CASSQDTSVCEFF
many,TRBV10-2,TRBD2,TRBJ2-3,TGCGCCACCAAGCGGGGCAGCACAGATACGCAGTATTTT,CATKRGSTDTQYF
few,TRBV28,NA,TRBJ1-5,TGTGCCAGCAGCCCGTCGGGGGCGGTCAATCAGCCCCAGCATTTT,CASSPSGAVNQPQHF
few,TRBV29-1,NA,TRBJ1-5,TGCAGCACGAGGTCCGGGACGGATAGCAATCAGCCCCAGCATTTT,CSTRSGTDSNQPQHF
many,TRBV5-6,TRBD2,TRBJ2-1,TGTGCCAGCAGCGACGGGACTAGCCTTTTCTCTGAGCAGTTCTTC,CASSDGTSLFSEQFF
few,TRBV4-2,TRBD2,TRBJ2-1,TGTGCCAGCGACCCGGGACTAGCGGCCTTTCACAATGAGCAGTTCTTC,CASDPGLAAFHNEQFF
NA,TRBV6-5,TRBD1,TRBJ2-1,TGTGCCAGCAGTTACCCGGGACAGGGTTACAATGAGCAGTTCTTC,CASSYPGQGYNEQFF
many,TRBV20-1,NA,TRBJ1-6,TGCAGTGCTAGCTCTGGGGACAATAATTCACCCCTCCACTTT,CSASSGDNNSPLHF
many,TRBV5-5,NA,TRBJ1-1,TGTGCCAGCAGCTTGCAAACGGACACTGAAGCTTTCTTT,CASSLQTDTEAFF
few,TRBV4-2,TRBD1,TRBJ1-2,TGTGCCAGCAGCCAGGATACCGGGACAGGGGAAAATGGCTACACCTTC,CASSQDTGTGENGYTF
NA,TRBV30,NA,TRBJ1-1,TGTGCCTGGACCAGGGCTTTGAACACTGAAGCTTTCTTT,CAWTRALNTEAFF
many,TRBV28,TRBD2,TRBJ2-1,TGTGCCAGCAGCCCCCTCGATGCGGGGGGGCCCTACAATGAGCAGTTCTTC,CASSPLDAGGPYNEQFF
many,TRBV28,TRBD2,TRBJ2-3,TGTGCCAGCAGTTCCCTTTACGGGAGGGATGGGACAGATACGCAGTATTTT,CASSSLYGRDGTDTQYF
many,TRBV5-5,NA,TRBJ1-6,TGTGCCAGCAGCTCCTTTCCGGGAATGGGGTCACCCCTCCACTTT,CASSSFPGMGSPLHF
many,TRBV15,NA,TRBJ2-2,TGTGCCACCAGCAGAGACCGGGGACACGGGGAGCTGTTTTTT,CATSRDRGHGELFF
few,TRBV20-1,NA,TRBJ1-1,TGCAGTGCTAGAGCCCGTGGGCTCGGCGCTTTCTTT,CSARARGLGAFF
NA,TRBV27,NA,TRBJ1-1,TGTGCCAGCAGTTTTTGGGGGACTGAAGCTTTCTTT,CASSFWGTEAFF
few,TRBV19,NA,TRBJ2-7,TGTGCCAGTAGTGCTACGGGACTCCCCGAGGAATCCTACGAGCAGTACTTC,CASSATGLPEESYEQYF
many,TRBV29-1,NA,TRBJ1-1,TGCAGCGTAGCAACCGGTATGGCTTTCTTT,CSVATGMAFF
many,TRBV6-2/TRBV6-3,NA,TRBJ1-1,TGTGCCAGCAGTTACGACTCCTTTGGCAGGGCCGGGGCTGAAGCTTTCTTT,CASSYDSFGRAGAEAFF
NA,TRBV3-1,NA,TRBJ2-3,TGTGCCATCAGTACGCCCCTGGGATGGGCCCAAGAAACAGATACGCAGTATTTT,CAISTPLGWAQETDTQYF
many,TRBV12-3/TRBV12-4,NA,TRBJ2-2,TGTGCCAGCAGTTTTTCGGGGAAAGCGAACACCGGGGAGCTGTTTTTT,CASSFSGKANTGELFF
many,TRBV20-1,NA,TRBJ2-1,TGCAGTGCTAGAGATACCAATGAGCAGTTCTTC,CSARDTNEQFF
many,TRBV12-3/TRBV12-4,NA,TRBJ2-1,TGTGCCAGCAGTTTGGGCAGTCCCTACAATGAGCAGTTCTTC,CASSLGSPYNEQFF
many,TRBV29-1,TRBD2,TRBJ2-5,TGCAGCGCCGCCGGGACTAGCGGTAAAGAGACCCAGTACTTC,CSAAGTSGKETQYF